This T cell receptor beta chain was sequenced for a study of CD8+CD57+ T cells in acquired aplastic anemia. Regarding the study as a whole: Patients had approximately 29 CD8+ CDR3 sequences in common with controls (the shared set).

The study profiled TCR beta VDJ and CDR3 using genomic DNA as template. MiXCR, run by TCRdb on the reads, gives a single entry per CDR3 protein. Of a few hundred thousand distinct CDR3 sequences listed, about half are singletons. CD8+CD57+ cell expansion had been shown by flow cytometry in patients chosen for sequencing. In regard to this clonotype: Its cognate antigen is unknown.

CDR1 is SGHTA and CDR2 is FQGTGA in the germline V gene. The CDR3 loop spans 13 amino acids. The germline V and J ends were trimmed by 3 bases and 8 bases, with 13 bases remaining between them. The specimen sequenced was sorted CD4+, CD8+, or CD8+CD57+ T cells (not recorded which) from PBMCs. This rearrangement joins TRBV7-3 to TRBJ2-5, with D hard to call. The receptor was derived from a human donor with aplastic anemia. CDR3 sequence: CASSFGPQGTQYF. CDR3 coding DNA: TGTGCCAGCAGCTTCGGACCCCAAGGAACCCAGTACTTC.